This T cell receptor beta chain was sequenced for a study of T cell repertoires in cytomegalovirus infection. Broader study findings: HLA-C-restricted CMV clonotypes gave the most frequent clonotype in two of eight donors.

TCRdb used MiXCR to reprocess the reads, holding one entry per CDR3 protein. The sample yields about 140,000 distinct CDR3 sequences, under 8.5% seen once. CDR1 and CDR2 from the germline V gene are MNHGY and SAAAGT. CDR3 size: 14 residues. As for this clonotype: What it binds is unknown. A much larger clone differs by one base, so this may be a read error.

The V gene is TRBV6-8, the J gene TRBJ1-2; the D gene is possibly TRBD1 (6 bases). Source material: PBMCs. The clonotype comes from a human donor in good health (CMV status not recorded). Some clones in this sample may be carry-over from other donors' samples. This CDR3 reads CASTGGSSFYGNTF. CDR3 coding DNA: TGTGCCAGCACCGGGGGCAGTTCCTTCTATGGCAACACCTTC.